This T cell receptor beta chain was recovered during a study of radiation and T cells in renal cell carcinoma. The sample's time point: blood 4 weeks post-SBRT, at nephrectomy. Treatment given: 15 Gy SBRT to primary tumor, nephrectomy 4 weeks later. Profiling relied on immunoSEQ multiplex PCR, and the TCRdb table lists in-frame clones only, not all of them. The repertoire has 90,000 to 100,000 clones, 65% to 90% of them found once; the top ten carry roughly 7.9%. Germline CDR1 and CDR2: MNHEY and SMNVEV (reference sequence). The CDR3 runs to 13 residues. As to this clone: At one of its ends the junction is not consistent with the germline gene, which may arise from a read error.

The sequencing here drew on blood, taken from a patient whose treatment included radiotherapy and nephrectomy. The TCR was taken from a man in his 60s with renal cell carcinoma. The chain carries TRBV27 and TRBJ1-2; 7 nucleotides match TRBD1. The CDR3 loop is CASSSSDRVRVAF. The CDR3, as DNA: TGTGCCAGCAGTTCCTCCGACAGGGTTAGAGTCGCCTTC.